These 14 T cell receptor beta chains were sequenced from one sample in a study of beta chain features in type 1 diabetes. As every portion of the isolated RNA was reverse transcribed, the sequencing read expressed TCRB transcripts. This table comes from immunoSEQ multiplex PCR, and its TCRdb copy is limited to in-frame clones, with some not included. In the table there are hundreds of thousands of clones, roughly 8% of which are singletons. Sequencing used central memory CD4+ T cells from blood. Every receptor here comes from a woman aged 18 to 35 in good health.

V and J are TRBV29-1 and TRBJ2-1; 12 nucleotides agree with TRBD2. J was trimmed by 8 bases and V by 4 bases; bases with no gene match: 6. Germline CDR1 and CDR2: SQVTM and ANQGSEA. The CDR3 runs to 14 residues. DNA for the CDR3: TGCAGCGTTGGAGGGACTAGCGGGTGGGATGAGCAGTTCTTC. This sequence encodes CSVGGTSGWDEQFF.

This clone was picked up a small number of times. The gene calls are TRBV6-5 and TRBJ2-5; 9 positions agree with TRBD1. The CDR3 spans 15 residues. Germline loops: CDR1 MNHEY, CDR2 SVGAGI. Trimming removed 2 bases from V and 3 bases from J; junction bases left unmatched: 4. CDR3 loop: CASSYTGTGKETQYF. The CDR3 bases are TGTGCCAGCAGTTACACCGGGACAGGGAAAGAGACCCAGTACTTC.

This chain connects TRBV5-1 to TRBJ2-5, with a possible D match to TRBD2 (5 bases). CDR1 SGHRS and CDR2 YFSETQ come from the germline V gene. V lost 0 bases and J lost 5, with 11 bases in between. The CDR3 length is 14 residues. CDR3 in amino acids: CASSLAGIGETQYF. DNA for the CDR3: TGCGCCAGCAGCTTGGCCGGGATAGGGGAGACCCAGTACTTC.

The chain is built from TRBV10-3 and TRBJ1-5; D is perhaps TRBD1 (6 bases). V lost 10 bases and J lost 5, with 18 bases in between. This CDR3 comprises 14 residues. CDR1 ENHRY and CDR2 SYGVKD come from the germline V gene. The CDR3 loop reads CATLNSGGDQPQHF. Here the CDR3 DNA reads TGTGCCACCCTAAATTCGGGGGGCGATCAGCCCCAGCATTTT.

The chain employs TRBV19 and TRBJ1-5; D remains ambiguous. The CDR3 covers 13 residues. Germline CDR1 and CDR2: LNHDA and SQIVND (reference sequence). The V end was cut by 6 bases, the J end by 6 bases, with 12 bases between. The CDR3 DNA sequence: TGTGCCAGTAGGTGGGCGCTCGGTCAGCCCCAGCATTTT. As protein: CASRWALGQPQHF.

The sample holds many counts of this clone. The CDR3 reads CASSQKGEAFF. CDR3 in DNA: TGTGCCAGCAGCCAAAAGGGAGAAGCTTTCTTT. The rearrangement joins TRBV14 to TRBJ1-1; D is ambiguous. Germline CDR1 is SGHDN and CDR2 is FVKESK. The V and J ends lost 2 bases and 8 bases respectively, with 6 bases between them. There are 11 residues in the CDR3.

This clone was seen only a few times. The V gene is TRBV7-8, the J gene TRBJ2-7; D gene unclear. V dropped 1 base and J dropped 2 bases, with 12 bases sitting between them. This CDR3 region has 15 residues. Per the germline V gene, CDR1 is SGHVS and CDR2 is FQNEAQ. CDR3 in amino acids: CASSLVTVRTYEQYF. CDR3 sequence (DNA): TGTGCCAGCAGCTTAGTTACAGTGCGTACCTACGAGCAGTACTTC.

This clone was picked up a small number of times. The chain has TRBV11-1 and TRBJ2-7, with D perhaps TRBD1 (6 bases). The ends were cut back, 1 base at V and 5 bases at J, with 12 bases in the middle. Germline CDR1 reads SGHAT; CDR2 reads FQDESV (reference sequence). The CDR3 consists of 14 residues. The CDR3 DNA reads as TGTGCCAGCAGCTTAGTGAGCAGGGGAAACGAGCAGTACTTC. Residues: CASSLVSRGNEQYF.

The chain uses TRBV11-2 and TRBJ2-3; 8 positions match TRBD2. This CDR3 has 16 residues. CDR1 and CDR2 from the germline V gene are SGHAT and FQNNGV. V lost 0 bases to trimming and J lost 4 bases; unmatched junction nucleotides: 6. As DNA, the CDR3 is TGTGCCAGCAGCTTAGATCTGAGCGGGAGAGCAGATACGCAGTATTTT. Translating it yields CASSLDLSGRADTQYF.

This rearrangement joins TRBV29-1 to TRBJ2-5, with D perhaps matching TRBD1 (5 bases). The V end was cut by 3 bases, the J end by 5 bases, with 13 bases between. This CDR3 comprises 13 residues. CDR1 and CDR2 from the germline V gene are SQVTM and ANQGSEA. CDR3 DNA: TGCAGCGTTGATTGGCAGGGTTCGGAGACCCAGTACTTC. Translation gives CSVDWQGSETQYF.

This clone was seen only a few times. The J gene is TRBJ2-3, the V gene TRBV10-3, with D possibly being TRBD2 (6 bases). This CDR3 has 14 amino acids. Trimming pared 10 bases from V and 6 bases from J, leaving 20 bases between. Germline values: CDR1 ENHRY, CDR2 SYGVKD. The DNA of the CDR3 is TGTGCCACCCGACCGGGACTTTATCGGGATACGCAGTATTTT. Translating it yields CATRPGLYRDTQYF.

The chain has TRBV6-6 and TRBJ2-1; maybe TRBD1 (6 bases). Between the trimmed V and J ends, which lost 5 bases and 5 bases, there was a span of 10 bases. The CDR3 covers 13 residues. The germline gives CDR1 MNHNY, CDR2 SVGAGI (reference sequence). The CDR3 region is CASSKQGNNEQFF. CDR3 nucleotide sequence: TGTGCCAGCAGTAAACAGGGTAACAATGAGCAGTTCTTC.

A note on this clone: Additional DNA sequences in this sample encode the identical CDR3. The chain combines TRBV9 with TRBJ2-5; 9 bases map to TRBD2. V lost 5 bases and J lost 5; bases outside the gene matches: 4. CDR3 length equals 13 residues. Germline loops: CDR1 SGDLS, CDR2 YYNGEE. The CDR3 loop reads CASRSSGSETQYF. The CDR3, as DNA: TGTGCCAGCAGAAGTAGCGGGAGTGAGACCCAGTACTTC.

J is TRBJ2-5 and V is TRBV25-1; TRBD1 aligns across 11 bases. The V segment lost 3 bases and the J segment 7 bases; nucleotides outside the gene matches: 13. The CDR3 covers 17 residues. CDR1 and CDR2 from the germline V gene are MGHDK and SYGVNS. In nucleotides, the CDR3 is TGTGCCAGCAGTGATTCTTCTCGGACAGGGGGCGCAGGGACCCAGTACTTC. It codes for CASSDSSRTGGAGTQYF.